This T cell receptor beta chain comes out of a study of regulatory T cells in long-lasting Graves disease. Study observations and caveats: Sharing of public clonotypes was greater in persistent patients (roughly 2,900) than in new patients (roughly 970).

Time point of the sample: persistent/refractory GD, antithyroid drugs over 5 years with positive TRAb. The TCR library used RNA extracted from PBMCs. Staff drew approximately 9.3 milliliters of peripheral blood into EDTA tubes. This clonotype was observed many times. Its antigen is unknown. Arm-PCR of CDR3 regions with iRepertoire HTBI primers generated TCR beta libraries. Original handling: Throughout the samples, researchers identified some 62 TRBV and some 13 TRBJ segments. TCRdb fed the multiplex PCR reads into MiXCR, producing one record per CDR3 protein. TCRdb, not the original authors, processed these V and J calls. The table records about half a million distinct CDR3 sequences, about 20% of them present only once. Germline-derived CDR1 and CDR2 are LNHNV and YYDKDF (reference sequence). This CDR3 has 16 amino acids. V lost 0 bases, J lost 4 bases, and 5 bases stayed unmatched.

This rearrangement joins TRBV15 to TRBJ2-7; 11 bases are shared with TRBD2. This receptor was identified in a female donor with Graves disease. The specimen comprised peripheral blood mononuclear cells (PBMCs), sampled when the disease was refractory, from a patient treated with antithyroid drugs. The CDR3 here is CATSRDLLAGGYEQYF. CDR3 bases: TGTGCCACCAGCAGAGATCTCTTAGCGGGAGGGTACGAGCAGTACTTC.